One and the same sample provided the 23 T cell receptor beta chains below, sequenced in a study of blood T cell repertoires in COVID-19. The assay was immunoSEQ multiplex PCR, and TCRdb's table has in-frame clones only and misses some. The profile covers some 130,000 clones, with approximately 86% appearing a single time and about 2.5% taken by the ten largest. The sequenced material came from PBMCs or T cells enriched from blood (not recorded which). The receptors shown here come from a woman between 45 and 60 years old who had recovered from COVID-19.

The chain carries TRBV2 and TRBJ2-2; 7 bases line up with TRBD1. Trimming cost V 8 bases and J 1 base; bases outside gene matches: 4. The CDR3 extends over 14 amino acids. Germline CDR1 SNHLY, CDR2 FYNNEI. This CDR3 is CASEGDRNTGELFF. CDR3 coding DNA: TGTGCCAGCGAGGGGGACAGGAACACCGGGGAGCTGTTTTTT.

This chain links TRBV9 with TRBJ1-6; D ambiguous. The CDR3 has 15 amino acids. Germline V gene lookup returns CDR1 SGDLS and CDR2 YYNGEE. Between the trimmed V and J ends, which lost 0 bases and 6 bases, there was a span of 10 bases. Written as DNA, the CDR3 is TGTGCCAGCAGCGTAGCGGAGACGCCTAATTCACCCCTCCACTTT. Protein: CASSVAETPNSPLHF.

The chain joins TRBV5-6 to TRBJ1-1; no clear D. The germline gives CDR1 SGHDT, CDR2 YYEEEE. CDR3 length: 13 amino acids. V was clipped by 1 base and J by 7 bases, with 11 bases between them. The CDR3 DNA follows: TGTGCCAGCAGCTTGATGGGCTCCGTTGAAGCTTTCTTT. Amino acids: CASSLMGSVEAFF. The full variable domain, in which reference TRBV5-6 and TRBJ1-1 provide the parts outside the CDR3, is DAGVTQSPTHLIKTRGQQVTLRCSPKSGHDTVSWYQQALGQGPQFIFQYYEEEERQRGNFPDRFSGHQFPNYSSELNVNALLLGDSALYLCASSLMGSVEAFFGQGTRLTVV.

This clone was detected once. V is TRBV4-1 and J is TRBJ1-4, with a weak D call TRBD1 (5 bases). CDR1 is MGHRA and CDR2 is YSYEKL in the germline V gene. V was trimmed by 3 bases and J by 14 bases, leaving 16 bases between them. The CDR3 is 13 amino acids. The CDR3 DNA reads as TGCGCCAGCAGCCAGGGACTGGGACGGTTGCTGTTTTTT. Protein: CASSQGLGRLLFF.

This chain links TRBV7-8 with TRBJ2-1; TRBD1 matches at 9 bases. The ends lost 4 bases at V and 2 bases at J; junction bases unmatched: 6. CDR1 is SGHVS, CDR2 FQNEAQ, per germline. This CDR3 contains 16 residues. Written as DNA, the CDR3 is TGTGCCAGCAGCTGGGCCCGGGACAGGGCCTACAATGAGCAGTTCTTC. Translated: CASSWARDRAYNEQFF.

CDR3 in DNA: TGTGCCTGGGCCGGCGGGTATCGAGGACAGGCCGACTCTGGGGCCAACGTCCTGACTTTC. Translating gives CAWAGGYRGQADSGANVLTF. The V and J genes are TRBV30 and TRBJ2-6; 7 bases align to TRBD1. The V and J ends lost 5 bases and 0 bases, in that order; junction bases with no gene match: 19. Germline values: CDR1 GTSNPN, CDR2 SVGIG (reference sequence). The CDR3 has 20 residues.

CDR3 DNA sequence: TGTGCCAGCAGTGAAAGGATGACCCGAGGCGACCACGAGCAGTACTTC. It is translated as CASSERMTRGDHEQYF. V and J are TRBV2 and TRBJ2-7; no firm D call. Germline lookup yields CDR1 SNHLY and CDR2 FYNNEI. V shed 2 bases and J shed 5 bases, with 19 bases lying between them. The CDR3 consists of 16 residues.

The chain recombines TRBV5-4 with TRBJ2-1; 8 positions agree with TRBD1. The germline CDR1 and CDR2 sequences are SGHNT and YYREEE (reference sequence). This CDR3 comprises 15 residues. The V gene end was trimmed by 3 bases and the J gene end by 4 bases; junction bases not matched to a gene: 6. In DNA, the CDR3 is TGTGCCAGCAGCTACCGGGACAGGCCTTACAATGAGCAGTTCTTC. This encodes CASSYRDRPYNEQFF. The full variable domain, completed using reference TRBV5-4 and TRBJ2-1, is ETGVTQSPTHLIKTRGQQVTLRCSSQSGHNTVSWYQQALGQGPQFIFQYYREEENGRGNFPPRFSGLQFPNYSSELNVNALELDDSALYLCASSYRDRPYNEQFFGPGTRLTVL.

V and J are TRBV19 and TRBJ2-2; 7 bases map to TRBD1. This CDR3 is built from 15 residues. Trimming took 5 bases from V and 5 from J; bases not matched to a gene: 8. In germline, CDR1 is LNHDA, CDR2 SQIVND (reference sequence). CDR3: CASSPRGYRTGELFF. The CDR3 nucleotides read TGTGCCAGTAGTCCCAGGGGGTATCGAACCGGGGAGCTGTTTTTT.

This clone was picked up a small number of times. The chain links TRBV5-1 to TRBJ2-7; D is unclear. Trimming stripped 0 bases from V and 6 bases from J, with 7 bases between. Germline V lookup: CDR1 SGHRS, CDR2 YFSETQ. This CDR3 is 12 amino acids long. This CDR3 reads CASSLERGEQYF. The CDR3 DNA reads as TGCGCCAGCAGCTTGGAACGCGGCGAGCAGTACTTC.

The chain links TRBV5-1 to TRBJ2-1; TRBD1 agrees at 9 bases. The V segment lost 0 bases and the J segment 7 bases; nucleotides outside the gene matches: 2. Germline V gene lookup returns CDR1 SGHRS and CDR2 YFSETQ. The CDR3 spans 14 residues. CDR3 sequence reads: CASSLATGGNEQFF. The CDR3 DNA reads TGCGCCAGCAGCTTGGCGACAGGGGGTAATGAGCAGTTCTTC.

J is TRBJ2-7 and V is TRBV27, with TRBD1 matching over 10 bases. This CDR3 is 17 amino acids long. Trimming at V came to 5 bases and at J to 2 bases, leaving 12 bases not matched to a gene. Germline-derived CDR1 and CDR2 are MNHEY and SMNVEV (reference sequence). DNA of the CDR3: TGTGCCAGCAGTCCCCCGAGGGGGACAGGGGACCCCTACGAGCAGTACTTC. As protein: CASSPPRGTGDPYEQYF.

A remark on this clone: One end of the junction is discordant with germline, which a read error may explain. This chain links TRBV7-7 with TRBJ2-2; 11 bases line up with TRBD2. Germline V gene sequence: CDR1 SSHAT, CDR2 FNYEAQ (reference sequence). This CDR3 contains 17 residues. The CDR3 DNA is TGTGCTAGCAGCAAGACTAGCGGGGTCCCCAACACCGGGGAGCTGTTTTTT. Translating gives CASSKTSGVPNTGELFF.

The sample holds a few counts of this clone. The rearrangement links TRBV5-5 to TRBJ1-2; D perhaps matches TRBD1 (6 bases). Germline assignment: CDR1 SGHKS and CDR2 YYEKEE (reference sequence). CDR3 length: 13 amino acids. The ends were cut back, 4 bases at V and 0 bases at J, with 7 bases in the middle. The CDR3: CASSRDTNYGYTF. CDR3 DNA sequence: TGTGCCAGCAGCCGGGACACTAACTATGGCTACACCTTC.

This chain connects TRBV7-3 to TRBJ2-7, with a possible D match to TRBD1 (5 bases). Per the germline V gene, CDR1 is SGHTA and CDR2 is FQGTGA. The CDR3 is 15 residues long. V was cut by 0 bases and J by 5 bases, with 14 bases left in between. CDR3 region: CASSLTGQGLHEQYF. CDR3 bases: TGTGCCAGCAGCTTAACGGGCCAGGGTCTTCACGAGCAGTACTTC.

This chain links TRBV6-5 with TRBJ1-3, with D perhaps TRBD1 (6 bases). Germline CDR1 is MNHEY and CDR2 is SVGAGI. V dropped 6 bases and J dropped 4 bases, with 7 bases sitting between them. The CDR3 totals 12 residues. CDR3 bases: TGTGCCAGCAGGGACAGCGGAAACACCATATATTTT. This codes for CASRDSGNTIYF.

V usage is TRBV9 and J usage is TRBJ2-3, with 10 bases lining up with TRBD2. Looked up from germline, CDR1 is SGDLS and CDR2 is YYNGEE. The J segment lost 4 bases and the V segment lost 0 bases, leaving 8 bases of the junction unmatched. This CDR3 is 17 amino acids long. CDR3 residues: CASSVGALSGGADTQYF. DNA of the CDR3: TGTGCCAGCAGCGTAGGGGCCCTGAGCGGGGGGGCAGATACGCAGTATTTT.

J is TRBJ2-1 and V is TRBV28, with 9 bases that match TRBD2. Germline loops: CDR1 MDHEN, CDR2 SYDVKM. This CDR3 comprises 15 residues. The trim removed 6 bases at V and 3 bases at J, leaving 6 bases unmatched. For the CDR3, the DNA is TGTGCCAGCAGAGCCGGGACTAGCATCTACAATGAGCAGTTCTTC. This sequence encodes CASRAGTSIYNEQFF.

The rearrangement uses TRBV5-1 and TRBJ1-1, with 7 bases matching TRBD1. J lost 7 bases, V lost 4 bases, and 7 bases had no gene match. This CDR3 spans 13 amino acids. The germline V gene has CDR1 SGHRS and CDR2 YFSETQ. CDR3 in DNA: TGCGCCAGCAGCATAGCGGGACAGCTTGAAGCTTTCTTT. It encodes CASSIAGQLEAFF.

This clone was recorded only once. The chain carries TRBV11-3 and TRBJ2-5; 11 bases are a match to TRBD2. The CDR3 is 18 amino acids. The J segment lost 0 bases and the V segment lost 5 bases, leaving 11 bases of the junction unmatched. Germline V gives CDR1 SGHNT, CDR2 YENEEA. DNA of the CDR3: TGTGCCAGCAGCCCGTCACTACCGGGACTAGCGGACCAAGAGACCCAGTACTTC. It translates to CASSPSLPGLADQETQYF.

The chain employs TRBV7-8 and TRBJ1-2; TRBD1 is a possible D gene (6 bases). CDR3 length: 16 amino acids. CDR1 and CDR2 from the germline V gene are SGHVS and FQNEAQ. Trimming removed 5 bases from V and 3 bases from J, with 19 bases in between. Here the CDR3 reads CASSSRTVQSDYGYTF. CDR3 DNA: TGTGCCAGCAGCAGCCGGACAGTCCAATCGGACTATGGCTACACCTTC.

J is TRBJ1-3 and V is TRBV5-6; 7 bases line up with TRBD1. The CDR3 loop spans 15 amino acids. Trimming cost V 4 bases and J 2 bases; bases outside gene matches: 6. From germline, CDR1 is SGHDT and CDR2 YYEEEE. This CDR3 is CASSGGTDTGNTIYF. The CDR3 bases are TGTGCCAGCAGCGGCGGGACAGATACTGGAAACACCATATATTTT.

The CDR3 region is CASSLGSTGDSPLHF. In DNA form, the CDR3 reads TGTGCCAGCAGCTTAGGGTCGACGGGAGATTCACCCCTCCACTTT. The chain uses TRBV7-6 and TRBJ1-6, with D uncertain. The germline gives CDR1 SGHVS, CDR2 FNYEAQ. The V end was cut by 1 base, the J end by 8 bases, with 12 bases between. There are 15 residues in the CDR3.